This T cell receptor (beta chain) appears in the sequencing data of a study of cytomegalovirus exposure and HLA in healthy donors. Study-wide results and caveats: A link between a missense DCLRE1C variant and TCR beta V- and J-gene trimming emerged from a later analysis.

Comment on this clone: The antigen remains undetermined.

The PCR contained 60 Vbeta and 13 Jbeta primers. Clones were read by immunoSEQ multiplex PCR, and TCRdb kept only the in-frame ones, dropping some. The sample consists of around 200,000 clones, roughly 79% of them appearing once. CDR3 size: 15 residues. The germline CDR1 and CDR2 sequences are SGHDT and YYEEEE. Losses at the gene ends were 2 bases for V and 2 bases for J; bases not matched to a gene: 2. V is TRBV5-6 and J is TRBJ1-3; 9 bases agree with TRBD1. Sample: PBMCs. The sequence derives from a woman between 25 and 40 years old in good health and CMV-seropositive. The CDR3 DNA follows: TGTGCCAGCAGCTTAGGGGACAGGGCTGGAAACACCATATATTTT. Amino acids: CASSLGDRAGNTIYF.